This T cell receptor (beta chain) was recorded in a study of blood T cells in healthy people across ages. The study, taken as a whole, reports: Observed TCR beta diversity per million T cells went down as age went up. This fall followed a roughly linear course with age.

Then a second PCR, running roughly 7 to 11 cycles, was carried out with a sample-barcoded 5' primer and a J-beta primer mix. At least 2.5 million CDR3-containing paired-end reads were obtained per sample. TCRdb ran MiXCR on the 5' RACE reads and lists one entry per CDR3 protein. The data show around 1.5 million distinct CDR3 sequences, almost 60% seen once. Caucasian individuals from Russia who were healthy and aged 6 to 90 acted as donors. Germline V gives CDR1 DFQATT, CDR2 SNEGSKA (reference sequence). Between the trimmed V and J ends, which lost 5 bases and 6 bases, there was a span of 14 bases. The CDR3 consists of 12 residues. Details on this clonotype: The antigen remains unidentified.

The sample comprised blood. The sequence came from a man between 18 and 29 years old in good health. The chain joins TRBV20-1 to TRBJ2-7, with D possibly TRBD2 on 6 matching bases. The CDR3 DNA follows: TGCAGTGCTCAGGGTCCCGGGGGCGAGCAGTACTTC. It specifies CSAQGPGGEQYF.